This T cell receptor beta chain is drawn from a study of blood T cell repertoires in COVID-19. Whole-study context: The cDNA or gDNA used as material had been derived from T cells, B-cell-depleted T cells, or PBMCs.

The method was immunoSEQ multiplex PCR; TCRdb's version includes in-frame clones alone and lacks a portion of them. Of approximately 300,000 clones in the sample, 92% were seen once. Specimen: PBMCs or T cells enriched from blood (not recorded which). The clonotype comes from a woman in her twenties or thirties who had recovered from COVID-19.

CDR3 loop: CASSVQPGGKETQYF. As DNA, the CDR3 is TGTGCCAGCAGTGTCCAACCGGGGGGTAAAGAGACCCAGTACTTC. The chain has TRBV28 and TRBJ2-5; 7 bases line up with TRBD2. Losses at the gene ends were 5 bases for V and 3 bases for J; bases not matched to a gene: 9. The V gene's germline CDR1 is MDHEN and CDR2 SYDVKM. The CDR3 is 15 amino acids. Complete variable domain (other parts from reference TRBV28 and TRBJ2-5): DVKVTQSSRYLVKRTGEKVFLECVQDMDHENMFWYRQDPGLGLRLIYFSYDVKMKEKGDIPEGYSVSREKKERFSLILESASTNQTSMYLCASSVQPGGKETQYFGPGTRLLVL.